This passage covers 10 T cell receptor beta chains from one sample sequenced in a study of relationships among human T cell subsets (dated by TCRdb to the early 2010s). Library preparation used multiplex PCR. Sequencing instrument: 454 GS FLX. Semiquantitative ARM-PCR was used to amplify the TCR alpha and beta CDR3 regions from mRNA. ARM-PCR used tagged nested gene-specific primers, after which communal superprimers carried out exponential amplification. The public reads were reanalyzed by TCRdb: fastp trimming at Q25, MiXCR alignment, in-frame beta chains only. Duplicate CDR3 protein sequences are folded into a single record with the most common DNA and genes. Present in this sample are 13,000 or so distinct CDR3 sequences, around 64% of which were seen just once. Around 27% of the sample is taken by the ten largest. Following the CD25, CD56 and CD294 bead selections, the CD4+CD25-CD294- flow-through was collected as the Th1 cells.

Sequencing used CD4+ Th1 cells sorted from blood. The meaning of the sample's cell subset or site label: CD4+CD25-CD294- T helper 1 cells. These receptor sequences come from a man aged 40-49 years in good health.

This clonotype was observed once. The chain is built from TRBV20-1 and TRBJ1-2; D might be TRBD1 (5 bases). Germline V gene data show CDR1 as DFQATT and CDR2 as SNEGSKA (reference sequence). The CDR3 contains 13 residues. V gave up 6 bases and J gave up 12 bases, with 23 bases separating them. The CDR3 region has the DNA TGCAGTGCCCGACCCCACAGGACACTATGGCACACCTTC. Translating gives CSARPHRTLWHTF.

The CDR3 nucleotides are TGTGCCAGCAGTGAAGCTAGCGGGCAGAACACCGGGGAGCTGTTTTTT. Protein sequence: CASSEASGQNTGELFF. This chain connects TRBV2 to TRBJ2-2, with 7 bases fitting TRBD2. The junction had 2 bases not matched to a gene; V was cut back by 0 bases and J by 1 base. The CDR3 is 16 amino acids. Germline lookup yields CDR1 SNHLY and CDR2 FYNNEI. The complete variable domain, with remaining parts taken from reference TRBV2 and TRBJ2-2, reads EPEVTQTPSHQVTQMGQEVILRCVPISNHLYFYWYRQILGQKVEFLVSFYNNEISEKSEIFDDQFSVERPDGSNFTLKIRSTKLEDSAMYFCASSEASGQNTGELFFGEGSRLTVL.

This chain uses TRBV7-9 with TRBJ2-2, with TRBD2 identical over 12 bases. The CDR3 contains 18 residues. The J segment lost 4 bases and the V segment lost 8 bases, leaving 14 bases of the junction unmatched. Germline-derived CDR1 and CDR2 are SEHNR and FQNEAQ (reference sequence). The CDR3 region is CASVGTSGSYEITGELFF. DNA for the CDR3: TGTGCCAGCGTTGGGACTAGCGGGTCCTACGAGATCACCGGGGAGCTGTTTTTT.

This clonotype showed up just a few times. The chain joins TRBV7-9 to TRBJ2-2, with a weak D call TRBD1 (5 bases). Germline CDR1 reads SEHNR; CDR2 reads FQNEAQ (reference sequence). The CDR3 runs to 17 residues. Trimming took off 4 bases at V and 3 bases at J, with 18 bases between the two ends. CDR3 coding DNA: TGTGCCAGCAGCTGGCCTTCGGGCAGGGTAGACACCGGGGAGCTGTTTTTT. Its protein is CASSWPSGRVDTGELFF. Based on the CDR3 plus reference TRBV7-9 and TRBJ2-2, the full variable domain is DTGVSQNPRHKITKRGQNVTFRCDPISEHNRLYWYRQTLGQGPEFLTYFQNEAQLEKSRLLSDRFSAERPKGSFSTLEIQRTEQGDSAMYLCASSWPSGRVDTGELFFGEGSRLTVL.

The chain uses TRBV6-1 and TRBJ2-3, with 8 bases matching TRBD2. Germline-derived CDR1 and CDR2 are MNHNS and SASEGT. With 0 bases clipped from V and 4 bases from J, the junction kept 12 bases outside the gene matches. CDR3 length: 18 amino acids. CDR3 amino acids: CASSEALTAGAGADTQYF. The CDR3 DNA is TGTGCCAGCAGTGAAGCGCTGACAGCGGGAGCGGGCGCAGATACGCAGTATTTT.

The rearrangement links TRBV21-1 to TRBJ2-7; the table's TRBD1 call for D was not verified on the DNA. TRBV21-1 is assigned pseudogene status. The CDR3 is 14 residues long. The CDR3 loop is CASSKGDGPYEQYF. DNA for the CDR3: TGTGCCAGCAGCAAAGGGGACGGACCCTACGAGCAGTACTTC.

The chain is built from TRBV14 and TRBJ2-7; tentatively, D is TRBD1 (6 bases). Trimming took off 3 bases at V and 7 bases at J, with 16 bases between the two ends. Germline lookup yields CDR1 SGHDN and CDR2 FVKESK. There are 14 residues in the CDR3. DNA of the CDR3: TGTGCCAGCAGCCACGACAGGTTAAGTGGAGAGCAGTACTTC. It codes for CASSHDRLSGEQYF.

The chain combines TRBV28 with TRBJ2-3, with TRBD1 identical over 9 bases. V shed 6 bases, J shed 6 bases, and the junction held 7 bases outside the gene matches. CDR1 and CDR2 from the germline V gene are MDHEN and SYDVKM. The CDR3 is 14 amino acids. CDR3 sequence reads: CASRDRGRGDTQYF. In DNA, the CDR3 is TGTGCCAGCAGGGACAGGGGTCGAGGGGATACGCAGTATTTT.

This rearrangement joins TRBV11-3 to TRBJ2-1, with D uncertain. Germline V CDR1 and CDR2: SGHNT, YENEEA. Deletions cut 5 bases from V and 4 bases from J, with 9 bases between. The CDR3 contains 13 residues. Here the CDR3 reads CASSRTDYNEQFF. The CDR3 region has the DNA TGTGCCAGCAGCAGGACGGATTACAATGAGCAGTTCTTC.

V is TRBV5-4 and J is TRBJ2-7; D is possibly TRBD2 (6 bases). There are 14 residues in the CDR3. Germline lookup yields CDR1 SGHNT and CDR2 YYREEE (reference sequence). Trimming shortened V by 4 bases and J by 4 bases, and 15 bases separated the two germline ends. The CDR3 coding sequence is TGTGCCAGCAGCCCCCGGGAGCCAAGTTACGAGCAGTACTTC. It yields the protein CASSPREPSYEQYF.